This entry lists 4 T cell receptor beta chains sequenced from one sample in a study of Tregs in tolerant kidney transplant recipients. Data came from immunoSEQ multiplex PCR; TCRdb stores just in-frame clones and leaves some out. The sample spans under 55,000 clones; the ten largest clones claim about 0.83%. The material sequenced was CD4+ T cells from blood, taken before the transplant. These receptors were obtained from a human donor who received a combined kidney and bone marrow transplant.

About this clone: The read falls 3 residues short of the CDR3 end, and the missing part is taken from the germline J gene. V is TRBV7-6 and J is TRBJ2-7, with 8 bases that match TRBD2. This CDR3 comprises 13 residues. After removal of 4 bases from V and 5 bases from J, the junction contained 4 bases not matched to a gene. CDR1 and CDR2 (germline): SGHVS, FNYEAQ. Partial CDR3 DNA: TGTGCCAGCAGCTCAGGGACTAGGGACGAG. It codes for CASSSGTRDE. The whole CDR3 protein is CASSSGTRDEQYF. The full variable domain, completed using reference TRBV7-6 and TRBJ2-7, is GAGVSQSPRYKVTKRGQDVALRCDPISGHVSLYWYRQALGQGPEFLTYFNYEAQQDKSGLPNDRFSAERPEGSISTLTIQRTEQRDSAMYRCASSSGTRDEQYFGPGTRLTVT.

To note about this clone: The read is 3 residues too short to cover the CDR3 end, so that end is filled in from the germline J gene. The chain uses TRBV18 and TRBJ1-1; tentatively, D is TRBD1 (6 bases). Germline V gene data show CDR1 as KGHSH and CDR2 as LQKENI. This CDR3 comprises 12 residues. The CDR3 here is CASSLDRSRAFF. The part of the CDR3 DNA that was read is TGTGCCAGCTCGCTCGACAGGAGTAGA.

To note about this clone: Sequencing ends 3 residues short of the CDR3 end; the germline J gene provides the rest. The chain carries TRBV18 and TRBJ2-7, with 9 bases that match TRBD1. This CDR3 is built from 14 residues. The V gene end was trimmed by 6 bases and the J gene end by 5 bases; junction bases not matched to a gene: 8. Germline-derived CDR1 and CDR2 are KGHSH and LQKENI. The CDR3 is CASSPRTGADEQYF. The CDR3 bases that were read are TGTGCCAGCTCTCCGAGGACAGGGGCGGACGAG.

As concerns this clone: The read is 3 residues too short to cover the CDR3 end, so that end is filled in from the germline J gene. The J gene is TRBJ2-1, the V gene TRBV6-2 or TRBV6-3; D remains unclear. CDR1 is MNHEY, CDR2 SVGEGT, per germline. The CDR3 spans 15 residues. Deletions cut 0 bases from V and 0 bases from J, with 6 bases between. The DNA read from the CDR3 is TGTGCCAGCAGTTACTCACGCGGCTCCTACAATGAG. Translating it yields CASSYSRGSYNE. The complete CDR3 protein is CASSYSRGSYNEQFF.